Sequencing of this T cell receptor (beta chain) was carried out in a study of T cells after yellow fever vaccination. V dropped 0 bases and J dropped 8; count of bases not matched to a gene: 9. Germline CDR1 reads SEHNR; CDR2 reads FQNEAQ (reference sequence). The CDR3 consists of 16 residues. TCRdb independently ran MiXCR on the 5' RACE reads; one entry per CDR3 protein. The sample gives around 360,000 distinct CDR3 sequences, around 10% of which show up once; 15% to 20% is in the top ten. This receptor was obtained from a man in his late teens or twenties who received the YFV17D yellow fever vaccine. This material consisted of PBMCs, taken on the day of the first yellow fever vaccination. The chain uses TRBV7-9 and TRBJ1-4; TRBD1 matches at 7 bases. As DNA, the CDR3 is TGTGCCAGCAGCTTAGCCAGGGGGACAGCGGACGAAAAACTGTTTTTT. It translates to CASSLARGTADEKLFF. Together with reference TRBV7-9 and TRBJ1-4, the CDR3 gives the full variable domain: DTGVSQNPRHKITKRGQNVTFRCDPISEHNRLYWYRQTLGQGPEFLTYFQNEAQLEKSRLLSDRFSAERPKGSFSTLEIQRTEQGDSAMYLCASSLARGTADEKLFFGSGTQLSVL.